Sequencing of this T cell receptor beta chain was carried out in a study of shared clonotypes between healthy human individuals. Study information: Donor ages ranged 18 to 49 years: a couple of women, a few men. The study's findings and limits: Generation of non-shared clonotypes was less probable than generation of clonotypes shared by all four donors. Donor clonotype sharing was expected to depend on sequencing depth.

The method was immunoSEQ multiplex PCR; TCRdb's version includes in-frame clones alone and lacks a portion of them. The table has approximately 2,200,000 clones, about 92% seen once. Trimming took 4 bases from V and 3 from J; bases not matched to a gene: 8. The CDR3 is 17 residues long. Germline V CDR1 and CDR2: SQVTM, ANQGSEA. Positively selected for CCR7, the CD45RO-negative cells used as naive CD8 cells excluded terminally differentiated effector memory CD45RA+ cells. As regards this clone: Its antigen remains unknown.

The sample consisted of naive CD8+ T cells from PBMCs. The chain joins TRBV29-1 to TRBJ2-3; TRBD2 matches at 15 bases. This TCR derives from a man younger than 35 in good health. Some clones in this sample may be carry-over from other donors' samples. CDR3 bases: TGCAGCGTTGTGCCTATGGGACTAGCGGGAGGTACAGATACGCAGTATTTT. The encoded protein is CSVVPMGLAGGTDTQYF.